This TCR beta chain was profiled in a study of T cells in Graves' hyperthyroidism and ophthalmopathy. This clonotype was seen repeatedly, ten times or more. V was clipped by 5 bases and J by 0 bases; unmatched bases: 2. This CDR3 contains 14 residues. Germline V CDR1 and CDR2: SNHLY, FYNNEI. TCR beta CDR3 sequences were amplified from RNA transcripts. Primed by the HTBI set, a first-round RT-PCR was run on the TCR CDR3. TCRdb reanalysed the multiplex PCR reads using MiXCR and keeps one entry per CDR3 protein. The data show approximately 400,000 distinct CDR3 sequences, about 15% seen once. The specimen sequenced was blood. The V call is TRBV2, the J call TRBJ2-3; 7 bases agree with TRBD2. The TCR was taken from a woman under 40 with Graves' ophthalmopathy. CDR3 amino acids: CASSSGVSTDTQYF. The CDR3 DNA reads TGTGCCAGCAGTAGCGGGGTGAGCACAGATACGCAGTATTTT.